Each of the 23 T cell receptor beta chains below was sequenced from the same sample in a study of blood T cell repertoires in COVID-19 (dated by TCRdb to the early 2020s). Library prep was done by the immunoSEQ multiplex PCR assay. TCRdb mirrors the immuneACCESS table, restricted to in-frame sequences. Some clones are absent from its copies; in checked studies, under half trace to an unresolved V gene, and the reason for the others is unknown. The sample records about 360,000 clones, more than 75% of which are singletons. The ten top clones hold under 3% of the sample. The sequenced sample was peripheral blood. These receptors were collected from a human donor in a cohort sampled during active COVID-19.

Only one count was recorded for this clone. This chain links TRBV6-5 with TRBJ2-1; D remains ambiguous. V was shortened by 11 bases and J by 8 bases, with 22 bases between the two germline ends. Germline lookup yields CDR1 MNHEY and CDR2 SVGAGI. The CDR3 covers 14 residues. As DNA, the CDR3 is TGTGCCGCAGCTGGGCAGGATGCATCCGATGAGCAGTTCTTC. Amino acid sequence: CAAAGQDASDEQFF.

The rearrangement uses TRBV5-6 and TRBJ2-5; D gene uncertain. The CDR3 has 12 amino acids. The V and J ends lost 0 bases and 5 bases respectively, with 5 bases between them. Per germline, CDR1 SGHDT and CDR2 YYEEEE. CDR3 in DNA: TGTGCCAGCAGCTTGGCCTTCGAGACCCAGTACTTC. Translation: CASSLAFETQYF.

In DNA form, the CDR3 reads TGTGCCAGAAGCTCCGACAGGTATAGCAATCAGCCCCAGCATTTT. Translation gives CARSSDRYSNQPQHF. The genes are TRBV5-3 and TRBJ1-5; tentatively, D is TRBD1 (6 bases). TRBV5-3 is labeled an ORF, and its function is uncertain. The CDR3 is 15 residues long. V dropped 3 bases and J dropped 0 bases, with 10 bases sitting between them.

The chain recombines TRBV6-4 with TRBJ1-1; 7 bases are a match to TRBD1. The trim removed 0 bases at V and 4 bases at J, leaving 5 bases unmatched. Germline assignment: CDR1 MRHNA and CDR2 SNTAGT. The CDR3 sequence is 15 residues long. The CDR3 DNA reads as TGTGCCAGCAGTGACTCGACACAGGGGACCACTGAAGCTTTCTTT. It yields the protein CASSDSTQGTTEAFF.

This chain connects TRBV11-3 to TRBJ2-1; 10 bases are a match to TRBD2. The CDR3 runs 15 residues. The V and J ends lost 5 bases and 2 bases, in that order; junction bases with no gene match: 3. CDR1 is SGHNT and CDR2 is YENEEA in the germline V gene. The CDR3 spells CASSLTSGAYNEQFF. CDR3 in DNA: TGTGCCAGCAGCCTAACTAGCGGGGCCTACAATGAGCAGTTCTTC.

This rearrangement joins TRBV29-1 to TRBJ1-1; 8 nucleotides agree with TRBD1. The CDR3 is made up of 13 amino acids. The trim removed 8 bases at V and 6 bases at J, leaving 11 bases unmatched. Per the germline V gene, CDR1 is SQVTM and CDR2 is ANQGSEA. The CDR3: CSTGQGSGAEAFF. The CDR3 DNA reads as TGCAGCACAGGACAGGGTTCGGGCGCTGAAGCTTTCTTT.

The V gene is TRBV7-9, the J gene TRBJ1-3, with TRBD1 matching over 8 bases. J lost 4 bases, V lost 2 bases, and 7 bases had no gene match. The CDR3 consists of 16 residues. Per germline, CDR1 SEHNR and CDR2 FQNEAQ (reference sequence). The CDR3 DNA follows: TGTGCCAGCAGCTTACGATACGACAGGGGCGGAAACACCATATATTTT. Translated, it gives CASSLRYDRGGNTIYF.

The rearrangement links TRBV7-9 to TRBJ1-1; maybe TRBD1 (6 bases). The CDR3 extends over 15 amino acids. Germline CDR1 is SEHNR and CDR2 is FQNEAQ (reference sequence). V was clipped by 2 bases and J by 1 base, with 11 bases between them. CDR3 region: CASSLYREENTEAFF. The CDR3 coding sequence is TGTGCCAGCAGCTTATACAGGGAAGAGAACACTGAAGCTTTCTTT.

The V call is TRBV3-1 (or the pseudogene TRBV3-2), the J call TRBJ2-3, with TRBD2 identical over 9 bases. CDR3 size: 16 residues. Looked up from germline, CDR1 is LGHDT and CDR2 is YNNKEL (reference sequence). Trimming cost V 1 base and J 3 bases; bases outside gene matches: 5. Written as DNA, the CDR3 is TGTGCCAGCAGCCAAGTGGGCGGGAGGGGGACAGATACGCAGTATTTT. Protein product: CASSQVGGRGTDTQYF.

The chain joins TRBV19 to TRBJ2-3; D might be TRBD2 (5 bases). The CDR3 extends over 13 amino acids. Germline-derived CDR1 and CDR2 are LNHDA and SQIVND (reference sequence). The V end was cut by 4 bases, the J end by 6 bases, with 11 bases between. CDR3 coding DNA: TGTGCCAGTAGTAGGGGAGCCAGGGATACGCAGTATTTT. As protein: CASSRGARDTQYF.

Turning to this clone: A much larger clone differs by one base, so this may be a read error. V gene TRBV2 combines with J gene TRBJ2-2, with D perhaps TRBD1 (5 bases). Germline V lookup: CDR1 SNHLY, CDR2 FYNNEI. The CDR3 is 13 residues long. Deletions cut 2 bases from V and 4 bases from J, with 5 bases between. CDR3 region: CASSERGTGELFF. The CDR3 nucleotides are TGTGCCAGCAGTGAAAGGGGCACCGGGGAGCTGTTTTTT. Variable domain in full (rest from reference TRBV2 and TRBJ2-2): EPEVTQTPSHQVTQMGQEVILRCVPISNHLYFYWYRQILGQKVEFLVSFYNNEISEKSEIFDDQFSVERPDGSNFTLKIRSTKLEDSAMYFCASSERGTGELFFGEGSRLTVL.

The chain is built from TRBV9 and TRBJ2-3; TRBD1 is a possible D gene (5 bases). This CDR3 is built from 16 residues. V was clipped by 3 bases and J by 1 base, with 15 bases between them. The germline CDR1 and CDR2 sequences are SGDLS and YYNGEE. CDR3 in amino acids: CASSGVRGTGTDTQYF. CDR3 DNA sequence: TGTGCCAGCAGCGGAGTAAGGGGAACGGGCACAGATACGCAGTATTTT.

This chain uses TRBV6-1 with TRBJ1-2; D is uncertain. Germline V gene data show CDR1 as MNHNS and CDR2 as SASEGT. The CDR3 runs to 15 residues. V gave up 1 base and J gave up 5 bases, with 14 bases separating them. CDR3 amino acids: CASSEGEPRLYGYTF. As DNA, the CDR3 is TGTGCCAGCAGTGAAGGGGAGCCGCGGCTGTATGGCTACACCTTC.

The chain is built from TRBV15 and TRBJ1-4, with a possible D match to TRBD1 (5 bases). This CDR3 is 18 amino acids long. Germline CDR1 and CDR2: LNHNV and YYDKDF (reference sequence). V was shortened by 1 base and J by 7 bases, with 22 bases between the two germline ends. CDR3 region: CATSRVTTAGRLGEKLFF. The CDR3 region has the DNA TGTGCCACCAGCAGAGTTACCACGGCAGGGAGGCTAGGTGAAAAACTGTTTTTT.

CDR3 bases: TGTGCCAGTAGTGGGGGACTAGCCGTTTCCAGGATTGAGCAGTTCTTC. Protein: CASSGGLAVSRIEQFF. V usage is TRBV19 and J usage is TRBJ2-1; 9 nucleotides match TRBD2. The germline V gene encodes CDR1 LNHDA and CDR2 SQIVND (reference sequence). This CDR3 is built from 16 residues. Germline trimming cut 5 bases from V and 9 bases from J; bases unmatched to any gene: 14.

The count of this clone is one. This chain links TRBV5-1 with TRBJ2-5; 10 nucleotides agree with TRBD1. The V gene's germline CDR1 is SGHRS and CDR2 YFSETQ. V was pared by 5 bases and J by 5 bases, with 12 bases of the junction left unmatched. This CDR3 spans 16 amino acids. CDR3 residues: CASRRGTGTGVETQYF. The CDR3 DNA reads TGCGCCAGCAGACGAGGGACCGGGACAGGGGTTGAGACCCAGTACTTC.

The DNA for the CDR3 is TGTGCCAGCAGCTTATTATCTAGAGACACCGGGGAGCTGTTTTTT. Amino acids: CASSLLSRDTGELFF. The chain is built from TRBV7-9 and TRBJ2-2; D not certain. V gave up 2 bases and J gave up 3 bases, with 10 bases separating them. Germline V gene data show CDR1 as SEHNR and CDR2 as FQNEAQ (reference sequence). The CDR3 has 15 residues.

V gene TRBV19 combines with J gene TRBJ2-4; maybe TRBD2 (7 bases). Trimming removed 5 bases at V and 7 bases at J, with 15 bases between. Per the germline V gene, CDR1 is LNHDA and CDR2 is SQIVND (reference sequence). The CDR3 is made up of 14 amino acids. Written as DNA, the CDR3 is TGTGCCAGTAGTCCTAGGGGGGGAGAGAACATTCAGTACTTC. Its protein is CASSPRGGENIQYF.

The chain combines TRBV2 with TRBJ1-4; D gene unclear. Trimming left V 3 bases short and J 8 bases short, with 13 bases between. Germline V gene lookup returns CDR1 SNHLY and CDR2 FYNNEI. The CDR3 has 14 residues. The CDR3 sequence: CASSDSGAAEKLFF. CDR3 coding DNA: TGTGCCAGCAGTGATTCGGGTGCCGCGGAAAAACTGTTTTTT.

V usage is TRBV19 and J usage is TRBJ1-3; weak D call: TRBD1 (6 bases). Per the germline V gene, CDR1 is LNHDA and CDR2 is SQIVND (reference sequence). This CDR3 region has 14 residues. Trimming cost V 5 bases and J 8 bases, with 16 bases left between them. The CDR3 loop is CASSVGTRRDTIYF. Written as DNA, the CDR3 is TGTGCCAGTAGTGTCGGGACACGTCGAGACACCATATATTTT.

The chain employs TRBV15 and TRBJ1-2; no firm D call. V lost 0 bases and J 6 bases, leaving 8 bases between the germline ends. The CDR3 spans 13 residues. The germline V gene has CDR1 LNHNV and CDR2 YYDKDF (reference sequence). This CDR3 is CATSRDFINGYTF. CDR3 sequence (DNA): TGTGCCACCAGCAGAGATTTTATTAATGGCTACACCTTC.

V gene TRBV4-1 combines with J gene TRBJ1-5; tentative D call: TRBD1 (6 bases). V lost 4 bases, J lost 2 bases, and 12 bases lay in between. The V gene's germline CDR1 is MGHRA and CDR2 YSYEKL. The CDR3 spans 15 residues. The CDR3: CASSLQGFGNQPQHF. CDR3 DNA: TGCGCCAGCAGCCTCCAGGGGTTTGGCAATCAGCCCCAGCATTTT.

This chain joins TRBV6-5 and TRBJ1-2; TRBD1 might be the D (5 bases). There are 14 residues in the CDR3. Trimming took off 6 bases at V and 8 bases at J, with 19 bases between the two ends. Germline V gives CDR1 MNHEY, CDR2 SVGAGI. CDR3 coding DNA: TGTGCCAGCAGCCCCCAGGGTGGGGCGCGAGGCTACACCTTC. Translating it yields CASSPQGGARGYTF.